Listed below are T cell receptor beta chains from one sample, sequenced in a study of shared clonotypes between healthy human individuals. Only in-frame clones appear in the TCRdb table, and some are missing; sequencing was by immunoSEQ multiplex PCR. The sample contains about 2.1 million clones, approximately 94% of which appear only once. Sequencing input: naive CD8+ T cells from PBMCs. These receptors were collected from a man between 18 and 29 years old in good health. Some clones in this sample may be carry-over from other donors' samples. Each CDR3 is given with its conserved first and last residue. D genes are given only for firm matches. Only some rows state a clone size, as once, few, many or a class for expanded clones.

clone_size	d_call	v_call	j_call	cdr3_length	cdr3_nt	cdr3_aa
-	TRBD1	TRBV9	TRBJ1-2	16	TGTGCCAGCAGCGCGGGGACAGGGACCGCTAACTATGGCTACACCTTC	CASSAGTGTANYGYTF
-	-	TRBV9	TRBJ1-2	15	TGTGCCAGCAGCGCCTTCAGGGTAGGGCTTTATGGCTACACCTTC	CASSAFRVGLYGYTF
-	-	TRBV9	TRBJ2-2	17	TGTGCCAGCAGCGTAGGTTCTCTAGGGTGGGACACCGGGGAGCTGTTTTTT	CASSVGSLGWDTGELFF
-	-	TRBV5-1	TRBJ2-7	14	TGCGCCAGCAGCCCCGGGACACCGGCTTACGAGCAGTACTTC	CASSPGTPAYEQYF
-	-	TRBV19	TRBJ1-6	14	TGTGCCAGTAAGGGACCAGTTTGGGATTCACCCCTCCACTTT	CASKGPVWDSPLHF
-	TRBD2	TRBV6-5	TRBJ2-1	15	TGTGCCAGCAGTGGCTCGGCGGGAGGTCCCCATGAGCAGTTCTTC	CASSGSAGGPHEQFF
-	-	TRBV6-6	TRBJ1-2	15	TGTGCCAGCAGTTCTAGAGACAGGTCGGTTTATGGCTACACCTTC	CASSSRDRSVYGYTF
once	-	TRBV13	TRBJ2-2	14	TGTGCCAGCAGCTTTGGTGGGGACACCGGGGAGCTGTTTTTT	CASSFGGDTGELFF
-	-	TRBV7-8	TRBJ2-7	17	TGTGCCAGCAGCTTAGATCGAACGGGACGGTACTCCTACGAGCAGTACTTC	CASSLDRTGRYSYEQYF
-	-	TRBV10-3	TRBJ2-7	14	TGTGCCATCAGTGTTGACAGGAAAGTGTACGAGCAGTACTTC	CAISVDRKVYEQYF
-	-	TRBV4-2	TRBJ2-2	15	TGTGCCAGCAGCCAATACAGAGATTTCACCGGGGAGCTGTTTTTT	CASSQYRDFTGELFF
-	-	TRBV28	TRBJ2-2	14	TGTGCCAGCAGTTTTAAAAGGAACACCGGGGAGCTGTTTTTT	CASSFKRNTGELFF
-	-	TRBV9	TRBJ2-3	15	TGTGCCAGCAGCGTAAAAGCTGTCTCAGCAGATACGCAGTATTTT	CASSVKAVSADTQYF
-	TRBD1	TRBV6-5	TRBJ2-7	15	TGTGCCAGCAGTTACGTTGGGACAGGGGACGGCGAGCAGTACTTC	CASSYVGTGDGEQYF
-	-	TRBV2	TRBJ1-1	15	TGTGCCAGCAGTGAAGAAGGGCAGATAAACACTGAAGCTTTCTTT	CASSEEGQINTEAFF
-	TRBD2	TRBV5-1	TRBJ2-7	17	TGCGCCAGCAGCTTTGGGACTAGCGGGAGGGCTCAATGGGAGCAGTACTTC	CASSFGTSGRAQWEQYF
-	TRBD1	TRBV9	TRBJ2-3	15	TGTGCCAGCAGCCCAGGACAGGGCCACACAGATACGCAGTATTTT	CASSPGQGHTDTQYF
-	TRBD2	TRBV27	TRBJ2-1	17	TGTGCCAGCAGTTTATCCGTGACTAGCGGGCTCTACAATGAGCAGTTCTTC	CASSLSVTSGLYNEQFF
once	TRBD2	TRBV19	TRBJ2-7	14	TGTGCCAGTAGTATGACTAGCGGCATTTACGAGCAGTACTTC	CASSMTSGIYEQYF
-	-	TRBV19	TRBJ1-1	14	TGTGCCAGTAGTTCCCCAGGGGCGGACACTGAAGCTTTCTTT	CASSSPGADTEAFF
-	-	TRBV5-6	TRBJ1-4	16	TGTGCCAGCAGCTCCCGGGTGAGACCAACTAATGAAAAACTGTTTTTT	CASSSRVRPTNEKLFF
-	-	TRBV25-1	TRBJ2-3	11	TGTGCCAGCAGCGAGGGGGATACGCAGTATTTT	CASSEGDTQYF
-	TRBD2	TRBV9	TRBJ2-1	18	TGTGCCAGCAGCGTAGCTGGGCCCGGGACTAGCGCCTACAATGAGCAGTTCTTC	CASSVAGPGTSAYNEQFF
once	-	TRBV19	TRBJ2-1	16	TGTGCCAGTAGTCCCTTAGGGGGAAGCTCCTACAATGAGCAGTTCTTC	CASSPLGGSSYNEQFF